This T cell receptor (beta chain) was profiled in a study of spatial heterogeneity in lung cancer. One entry per CDR3 protein results from TCRdb running MiXCR on the 5' RACE reads. Counted here are 8,400 or so distinct CDR3 sequences, 3.5% to 5.5% occurring once; the ten biggest clones make up over 25%. The germline V gene has CDR1 LGHNA and CDR2 YNFKEQ. The trim removed 3 bases at V and 5 bases at J, leaving 5 bases unmatched. This CDR3 has 14 residues. The time point was: sample taken at primary tumor resection. The donor group consisted of roughly 70 patients who had untreated, early-stage non-small cell lung cancer. This clonotype was seen ten or more times.

The sample here was PBMCs, taken at surgery. The receptor was isolated from a male donor with early-stage non-small cell lung cancer. The chain couples TRBV4-2 to TRBJ2-3, with TRBD1 identical over 7 bases. Here the CDR3 reads CASSQETGRDTQYF. The CDR3, as DNA: TGTGCCAGCAGCCAGGAGACAGGGAGAGATACGCAGTATTTT.